This T cell receptor beta chain was retrieved from a study of cytotoxic CD8 clonotypes in ibrutinib-treated CLL. The wider study: Of the patients, about 12 were relapsed/refractory, under 16 treatment-naive and 17 IGHV unmutated.

Assay: immunoSEQ multiplex PCR; the TCRdb copy retains only in-frame clones and omits some. Of about 97,000 clones in the sample, 60% to 80% were seen once. Germline loops: CDR1 SGDLS, CDR2 YYNGEE. This CDR3 has 15 residues. The ends lost 4 bases at V and 2 bases at J; junction bases unmatched: 4. V is TRBV9 and J is TRBJ2-5; 11 bases align to TRBD2. Sequencing was performed on PBMCs, taken after 12 months of ibrutinib treatment. This clonotype originated in a human donor with chronic lymphocytic leukemia. DNA of the CDR3: TGTGCCAGCAGCCCTAGCGGGGGGCCACAAGAGACCCAGTACTTC. Its protein product is CASSPSGGPQETQYF.